This T cell receptor beta chain was captured by sequencing in a study of blood T cell repertoires in COVID-19. V lost 10 bases and J 8 bases, leaving 14 bases between the germline ends. This CDR3 contains 12 residues. As handled by the study authors: Reference gene primers were amplified, and this amplification served to estimate nucleated cell counts. Generated by immunoSEQ multiplex PCR, the TCRdb table keeps only in-frame clones and is missing some. The V and J calls and the clone size are those of that table, but D and trimming were determined from the DNA. The sample carries approximately 240,000 clones, 65% to 80% recorded once.

This sequence originates from a middle-aged woman with active or convalescent COVID-19. Sequencing was carried out using peripheral blood. The chain carries TRBV12-3 or TRBV12-4 and TRBJ1-4; D is ambiguous. The CDR3 reads CATRRGGEKLFF. DNA of the CDR3: TGTGCCACCAGGCGGGGAGGGGAAAAACTGTTTTTT.